The rows below give T cell receptor beta chains drawn from one sample of a study of T cell responses to AZD1222 COVID-19 vaccine. Assay used: immunoSEQ multiplex PCR; TCRdb lists only in-frame clones, some missing. Here the sample spans 100,000 to 150,000 clones, over 90% being singletons. The starting material was peripheral blood, obtained on day 0 of AZD1222 vaccination. The receptors originated from an adult in good health. Both conserved end residues are part of each CDR3. A D gene is named only where the DNA matches it firmly. A row's size may be missing; if present it is once, few, many or a size class.

>TRBJ2-5|NA|NA|TRBV5-1
CASSLAAGPQETQYF
TGCGCCAGCAGCTTGGCGGCCGGGCCCCAAGAGACCCAGTACTTC
>TRBJ1-5|NA|NA|TRBV4-1
CASSPMGVEQPQHF
TGCGCCAGCAGCCCTATGGGGGTGGAACAGCCCCAGCATTTT
>TRBJ1-1|NA|NA|TRBV5-4
CASSFSGTRTEAFF
TGTGCCAGCAGCTTTTCGGGGACGCGGACTGAAGCTTTCTTT
>TRBJ1-1|NA|NA|TRBV19
CASSIDRPNRAFF
TGTGCCAGTAGTATTGACAGGCCCAATAGAGCTTTCTTT
>TRBJ1-3|TRBD1|few|TRBV27
CASSRTRDRGNTIYF
TGTGCCAGCAGCCGAACCCGGGACAGGGGAAACACCATATATTTT
>TRBJ1-2|NA|NA|TRBV2
CASRPDNYGYTF
TGTGCCAGCAGGCCGGACAACTATGGCTACACCTTC
>TRBJ1-1|TRBD1|NA|TRBV6-6
CASRGMQGANTEAFF
TGTGCCAGCAGGGGAATGCAGGGGGCGAACACTGAAGCTTTCTTT
>TRBJ2-2|TRBD1|NA|TRBV2
CASSVTGTGTTGELFF
TGTGCCAGCAGCGTTACCGGGACAGGGACCACCGGGGAGCTGTTTTTT
>TRBJ2-1|TRBD2|NA|TRBV7-3
CASSESGSGRDEQFF
TGTGCCAGCAGCGAAAGCGGGAGCGGACGCGATGAGCAGTTCTTC
>TRBJ1-4|NA|once|TRBV27
CASSLRLGTTNEKLFF
TGTGCCAGCAGTTTAAGGCTCGGGACAACTAATGAAAAACTGTTTTTT
>TRBJ2-3|TRBD1|once|TRBV9
CASSVGRTGGDTQYF
TGTGCCAGCAGCGTAGGCCGGACAGGGGGAGATACGCAGTATTTT
>TRBJ1-1|TRBD1|NA|TRBV27
CASSPRTGGKTEAFF
TGTGCCAGCAGTCCTCGGACAGGTGGTAAAACTGAAGCTTTCTTT
>TRBJ1-6|NA|NA|TRBV13
CASSLVGQVGHSPLHF
TGTGCCAGCAGCTTAGTTGGGCAGGTCGGCCATTCACCCCTCCACTTT
>TRBJ1-5|NA|NA|TRBV7-2
CASSSPGNNQPQHF
TGTGCCAGCAGCTCCCCGGGAAACAATCAGCCCCAGCATTTT
>TRBJ1-1|NA|NA|TRBV6-6
CASSYREKATEAFF
TGTGCCAGCAGTTATCGAGAGAAGGCCACTGAAGCTTTCTTT
>TRBJ1-1|NA|NA|TRBV19
CASSSGGNTEAFF
TGTGCCAGTAGTAGCGGAGGGAACACTGAAGCTTTCTTT
>TRBJ2-7|TRBD2|NA|TRBV6-2/TRBV6-3
CASSYGDYLTYEQYF
TGTGCCAGCAGTTACGGGGACTACCTTACCTACGAGCAGTACTTC
>TRBJ2-7|TRBD1|NA|TRBV7-3
CASSLTVGQGDEQYF
TGTGCCAGCAGCTTAACGGTGGGACAGGGGGACGAGCAGTACTTC
>TRBJ1-1|NA|few|TRBV9
CASSFEADLFGEAFF
TGTGCCAGCAGCTTTGAAGCGGACCTTTTTGGGGAAGCTTTCTTT
>TRBJ1-5|NA|NA|TRBV18
CASSVTQGSNQPQHF
TGTGCCAGCTCCGTGACCCAGGGGAGCAATCAGCCCCAGCATTTT
>TRBJ1-1|NA|NA|TRBV20-1
CSASGSREITEAFF
TGCAGTGCTAGTGGTAGTAGGGAGATCACTGAAGCTTTCTTT
>TRBJ2-7|NA|NA|TRBV27
CASSLRGSSSYEQYF
TGTGCCAGCAGTTTACGGGGAAGTAGTTCCTACGAGCAGTACTTC
>TRBJ2-7|NA|NA|TRBV6-2/TRBV6-3
CASSYVPYEQYF
TGTGCCAGCAGTTACGTCCCCTACGAGCAGTACTTC
>TRBJ1-5|NA|NA|TRBV5-8
CASSLDRDSNQPQHF
TGTGCCAGCAGCTTGGACAGGGATAGCAATCAGCCCCAGCATTTT
>TRBJ2-5|NA|NA|TRBV28
CASSLFGRRAGGAETQYF
TGTGCCAGCAGTTTATTCGGTAGGAGGGCAGGGGGAGCAGAGACCCAGTACTTC
>TRBJ1-5|TRBD1|NA|TRBV7-9
CASSLGGTGNQPQHF
TGTGCCAGCAGCTTAGGAGGGACAGGCAATCAGCCCCAGCATTTT
>TRBJ1-2|NA|NA|TRBV2
CASSVRFGDYGYTF
TGTGCCAGCAGCGTCAGGTTCGGGGACTATGGCTACACCTTC
>TRBJ1-6|TRBD1|NA|TRBV6-1
CASSEMRQGWVDNSPLHF
TGTGCCAGCAGTGAGATGAGACAGGGATGGGTTGATAATTCACCCCTCCACTTT
>TRBJ1-6|TRBD1|NA|TRBV3-1/TRBV3-2
CASQDRRVYNSPLHF
TGTGCCAGCCAGGACAGGCGCGTTTACAATTCACCCCTCCACTTT
>TRBJ2-7|NA|NA|TRBV5-8
CASSLSGTRGTYEQYF
TGTGCCAGCAGCTTGTCTGGGACACGCGGAACCTACGAGCAGTACTTC
>TRBJ2-2|NA|NA|TRBV18
CASSTTGILNTGELFF
TGTGCCAGCTCAACGACCGGGATTTTGAACACCGGGGAGCTGTTTTTT
>TRBJ2-7|TRBD2|few|TRBV7-8
CASSSASGSQIEQYF
TGTGCCAGCAGCTCCGCTAGCGGGAGTCAAATAGAGCAGTACTTC
>TRBJ1-2|TRBD1|NA|TRBV6-5
CASRLTGAPDGYTF
TGTGCCAGCAGGCTGACAGGGGCGCCGGATGGCTACACCTTC
>TRBJ1-2|NA|NA|TRBV6-1
CASSEATATNYGYTF
TGTGCCAGCAGTGAAGCGACAGCCACTAACTATGGCTACACCTTC
>TRBJ1-2|NA|NA|TRBV10-2
CASSELAGSYGYTF
TGCGCCAGCAGTGAGTTAGCCGGCTCGTATGGCTACACCTTC
>TRBJ1-2|NA|NA|TRBV12-3/TRBV12-4
CASSIWGLSGYTF
TGTGCCAGCAGCATCTGGGGGCTAAGCGGCTACACCTTC
>TRBJ2-7|NA|NA|TRBV14
CASSQYNDYEQYF
TGTGCCAGCAGCCAATACAACGACTACGAGCAGTACTTC
>TRBJ1-1|NA|NA|TRBV11-3
CASSKDTNTEAFF
TGTGCCAGCAGCAAGGACACGAACACTGAAGCTTTCTTT
>TRBJ1-5|TRBD1|few|TRBV6-5
CASSQPGTGPQHF
TGTGCCAGCAGCCAGCCAGGGACAGGGCCCCAGCATTTT
>TRBJ1-6|NA|NA|TRBV19
CASRVQLGTAGNSPLHF
TGTGCCAGTAGGGTGCAGTTGGGCACTGCAGGGAATTCACCCCTCCACTTT
>TRBJ2-7|TRBD1|NA|TRBV19
CASSPISGGGAEQYF
TGTGCCAGTAGTCCAATATCAGGGGGCGGCGCCGAGCAGTACTTC
>TRBJ2-1|NA|NA|TRBV29-1
CTVGGPFRGEQFF
TGCACCGTGGGGGGGCCCTTCAGGGGTGAGCAGTTCTTC
>TRBJ1-5|TRBD1|NA|TRBV28
CASGTGAGQPQHF
TGTGCCAGCGGAACAGGGGCGGGTCAGCCCCAGCATTTT
>TRBJ2-1|NA|once|TRBV4-3
CASSQDRDHDEQFF
TGCGCCAGCAGCCAAGATCGGGACCACGATGAGCAGTTCTTC
>TRBJ1-4|NA|once|TRBV4-2
CASSQGVANEKLFF
TGTGCCAGCAGCCAAGGGGTGGCTAATGAAAAACTGTTTTTT